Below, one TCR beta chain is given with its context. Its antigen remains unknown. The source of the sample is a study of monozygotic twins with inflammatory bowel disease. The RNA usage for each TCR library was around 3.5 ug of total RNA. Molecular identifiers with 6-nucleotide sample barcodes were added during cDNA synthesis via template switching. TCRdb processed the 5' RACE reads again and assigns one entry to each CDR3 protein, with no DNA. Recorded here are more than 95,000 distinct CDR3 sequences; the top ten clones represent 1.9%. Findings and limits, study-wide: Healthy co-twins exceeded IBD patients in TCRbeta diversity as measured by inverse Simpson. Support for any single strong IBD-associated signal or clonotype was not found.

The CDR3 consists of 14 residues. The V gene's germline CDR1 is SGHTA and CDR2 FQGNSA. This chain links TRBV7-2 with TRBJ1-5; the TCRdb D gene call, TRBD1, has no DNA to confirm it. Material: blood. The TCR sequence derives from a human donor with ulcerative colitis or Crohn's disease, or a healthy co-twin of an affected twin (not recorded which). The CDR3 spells CASSTGVGDQPQHF.